The source of this T cell receptor (beta chain) is a study of T cell responses to AZD1222 COVID-19 vaccine (dated by TCRdb to the early 2020s). Context from the whole study: AZD1222 recipients with second doses at about 4 weeks or about 12 weeks were pooled, because spike-specific TCR depth and breadth did not differ between schedules. Trial participants were enrolled by age into 18-55, 56-69 and 70-plus year subgroups, with 148, 28 and 57 TCR-sequenced participants respectively. TCR sequencing covered over 230 trial participants: 207 given two doses of AZD1222 and some 25 given two doses of MenACWY control vaccine. General conclusions and limits of the study: Vaccine-associated CD4 TCRs spanned the whole spike protein, with dominant responses in regions 160-218 and 743-854. Conclusions about previously exposed vaccinees are limited, since just 6 or 7 AZD1222 recipients were seropositive for SARS-CoV-2 at baseline. Because no day 14 peak-response samples were available, the repertoires could be characterized only after the peak T cell response. Most participants were white British and females outnumbered males, and the authors suggested that clonal diversity may have been underestimated. A significant rise in spike-specific TCR breadth and depth was observed after two AZD1222 doses relative to day 0 and relative to MenACWY recipients. The 56-69-year group was small, and its depth increase did not reach significance, likely because of low power. Reportedly, close to half of the unique spike-specific TCRs recognized epitopes lying outside the regions that are mutated in the B.1.351 and B.1.1.7 variants.

This specimen's time point label, per the study, means: baseline before first vaccination. The vaccinee samples were drawn from two UK trials, COV001 and COV002, one of which was a single-blind randomized controlled phase 2/3 trial testing AZD1222 (ChAdOx1 nCoV-19) in healthy adults. For TCRbeta chain sequencing, PBMC samples from trial participants were taken at day 0 and at day 28 after the second dose. The CDR3 regions of human TCRbeta chains were analyzed by immunosequencing. The published analysis was carried out like this. TCRs in the repertoires were matched against a reference library of SARS-CoV-2-specific TCRs that had been generated with the MIRA antigen-specificity platform. Breadth was defined as the fraction of unique TCRs that were SARS-CoV-2-associated. Depth was defined as the fraction of total T cells that were SARS-CoV-2-associated. Using the MIRA data, each spike-specific TCR was mapped to the spike region that the TCR reacts to and placed in a CD4 or CD8 class. Log10-transformed breadth and depth values were compared by one-way ANOVA with Sidak's multiple comparisons tests. TCRdb carries this immuneACCESS record with in-frame sequences only. Its versions omit some clonotypes, under half of them owing to an unresolved V gene in the studies checked, with the rest unexplained. The V and J calls and the clone size are those of that table, but D and trimming were determined from the DNA. This sample is represented by about 140,000 clones; 80% to 95% of them were singletons. The ten largest clones take up about 5.5% of the sample.

CDR1 and CDR2, looked up from the germline V gene (reference sequence), are LNHDA and SQIVND. From the cysteine through the phenylalanine, the CDR3 covers 14 amino acids. The read is trimmed to its CDR3 DNA, 42 bases read in frame from base 1. At the junction V is shortened by 9 bases and J by 2 bases, with 14 bases in between. This clone was seen only once. This receptor's antigen is unknown. The input lacks base qualities; no much larger clone sits a single base away. This receptor was identified in an adult in good health. In this chain, TRBV19 is recombined with TRBJ1-5; TRBD1 is perhaps the D gene, given 5 matching bases. This specimen consisted of peripheral blood, obtained on day 0 of AZD1222 vaccination. The CDR3 protein sequence reads: CASRGGAGNQPQHF. The DNA is TGTGCCAGCCGGGGGGGTGCGGGCAATCAGCCCCAGCATTTT.